This record covers a single T cell receptor beta chain. This entry belongs to a study of blood T cell repertoires in COVID-19. Overall study context: COVID-19 samples from acute and convalescent phases originated in the United States, Italy and Spain. Sample material is recorded as cDNA or gDNA derived from T cells, B-cell-depleted T cells, or PBMCs.

Original methodology: Amplification with reference gene primers provided the estimates of nucleated cell counts. Only in-frame clones appear in the TCRdb table, and some are missing; sequencing was by immunoSEQ multiplex PCR. Clone size and V and J calls were adopted from that table, with D and trimming inferred from the DNA. The table has 150,000 to 200,000 clones, 80% to 90% seen once. The CDR3 consists of 12 residues. V was trimmed by 2 bases and J by 12 bases, leaving 11 bases between them. CDR1 LGHDT and CDR2 YNNKEL come from the germline V gene (reference sequence). The V and J genes are TRBV3-1 (or the pseudogene TRBV3-2) and TRBJ2-1, with unresolved D. The TCR comes from a man between 18 and 35 years old with active or convalescent COVID-19. The material sequenced was peripheral blood. Written as DNA, the CDR3 is TGTGCCAGCAGCCAAATCGCGCAAACGCAGTTCTTC. Encoded protein: CASSQIAQTQFF.